A selection of T cell receptor beta chains follows, all from one sample in a study of identical twins. TCRdb fed the 5' RACE reads into MiXCR, producing one record per CDR3 protein. This sample has over 600,000 distinct CDR3 sequences, with around 20% found just once. These data are also associated with another study on T cells expressing NK-cell markers.

Sequences were obtained from PBMCs. The receptors derive from a woman aged 18-30 years in good health. Both conserved end residues are part of each CDR3. D genes are given only for firm matches. Size tells how often a clone was seen (once, few, many) or the class of an expanded clone, and some rows leave it out.

>TRBV20-1|TRBJ2-7|-|-
CSARDPGAGGYEQYF
TGCAGTGCTAGAGATCCTGGGGCTGGAGGTTACGAGCAGTACTTC
>TRBV29-1|TRBJ2-7|TRBD1|-
CSVVGQGHEQYF
TGCAGCGTTGTGGGACAGGGACACGAGCAGTACTTC
>TRBV11-1|TRBJ2-3|TRBD2|-
CASINSYGLAGDLSTDTQYF
TGTGCCAGTATCAATAGTTACGGGCTAGCGGGAGATTTGAGCACAGATACGCAGTATTTT
>TRBV27|TRBJ2-1|-|few
CASSLAGALVIGNEQFF
TGTGCCAGCAGTTTGGCAGGGGCCCTCGTCATTGGGAATGAGCAGTTCTTC
>TRBV6-2/TRBV6-3|TRBJ2-1|-|-
CASSYLRTGSNEQFF
TGTGCCAGCAGTTATCTTAGGACGGGTAGCAATGAGCAGTTCTTC
>TRBV10-1|TRBJ2-3|TRBD1|many
CASSRDREDTQYF
TGCGCCAGCAGCCGGGACAGGGAGGATACGCAGTATTTT
>TRBV5-1|TRBJ2-1|-|-
CASSLAGGQLYNEQFF
TGCGCCAGCAGCTTGGCCGGTGGCCAACTATACAATGAGCAGTTCTTC
>TRBV7-6|TRBJ2-2|-|-
CASSPVAGGELFF
TGTGCCAGCAGCCCCGTGGCCGGCGGGGAGCTGTTTTTT
>TRBV12-3/TRBV12-4|TRBJ2-7|-|-
CASAVYWTAEQYF
TGTGCCAGCGCGGTCTACTGGACAGCCGAGCAGTACTTC
>TRBV2|TRBJ2-5|-|-
CASSAGSPYQETQYF
TGTGCCAGCAGCGCCGGGTCCCCGTACCAAGAGACCCAGTACTTC